These 7 T cell receptor beta chains were sequenced from one sample in a study of PD-1 blockade in classical Hodgkin lymphoma. Sample time point: cycle 4 day 1 (C4D1), after 6 weeks of nivolumab. Brentuximab vedotin exposure varied, and every patient relapsed after autologous stem cell transplantation. By magnetic negative selection, CD4+ T cells were purified from thawed PBMCs. Only in-frame clones appear in the TCRdb table, and some are missing; sequencing was by immunoSEQ multiplex PCR. Of about 18,000 clones in the sample, 70% are singletons; the top ten hold roughly 2.6%. The material was CD4+ T cells from blood, obtained before the fourth cycle of nivolumab. The receptors here all came from a human donor with classical Hodgkin lymphoma.

The rearrangement joins TRBV19 to TRBJ1-2, with D hard to call. The CDR3 spans 13 residues. Trimming removed 6 bases at V and 0 bases at J, with 8 bases between. Germline loops: CDR1 LNHDA, CDR2 SQIVND (reference sequence). The chain's CDR3 is CASRSGANYGYTF. DNA for the CDR3: TGTGCCAGTAGGAGTGGTGCTAACTATGGCTACACCTTC.

The gene calls are TRBV30 and TRBJ1-5; tentatively, D is TRBD1 (6 bases). The germline V gene encodes CDR1 GTSNPN and CDR2 SVGIG (reference sequence). This CDR3 has 13 amino acids. Trimming removed 4 bases from V and 5 bases from J, with 12 bases in between. Written as DNA, the CDR3 is TGTGCCTGGACCTTAGGGGGAGATCAGCCCCAGCATTTT. As protein: CAWTLGGDQPQHF.

The V gene is TRBV9, the J gene TRBJ2-3; 8 bases align to TRBD2. Germline CDR1 and CDR2: SGDLS and YYNGEE. V lost 2 bases, J lost 3 bases, and 5 bases stayed unmatched. The CDR3 spans 15 residues. CDR3 residues: CASSVRGGRTDTQYF. In DNA form, the CDR3 reads TGTGCCAGCAGCGTCCGGGGCGGGAGGACAGATACGCAGTATTTT.

DNA of the CDR3: TGTGCCAGCAGCTCGGCTATGACCCTGGGGACTGAAGCTTTCTTT. Its translation is CASSSAMTLGTEAFF. The chain uses TRBV5-4 and TRBJ1-1; D is undetermined. The CDR3 covers 15 residues. V shed 3 bases and J shed 5 bases, with 17 bases lying between them. Germline assignment: CDR1 SGHNT and CDR2 YYREEE (reference sequence).

The rearrangement uses TRBV28 and TRBJ2-4, with D unclear. Trimming shortened V by 2 bases and J by 8 bases, and 10 bases separated the two germline ends. There are 13 residues in the CDR3. Germline-derived CDR1 and CDR2 are MDHEN and SYDVKM. In DNA form, the CDR3 reads TGTGCCAGCAGTTTACAGGTCCGGGACATTCAGTACTTC. Its translation: CASSLQVRDIQYF.

The V and J genes are TRBV28 and TRBJ1-1; D gene unclear. The germline gives CDR1 MDHEN, CDR2 SYDVKM. This CDR3 has 14 amino acids. V was trimmed by 4 bases and J by 4 bases, leaving 13 bases between them. The CDR3 nucleotides are TGTGCCAGCAGTTCATACACGGGTCTCACTGAAGCTTTCTTT. Translated, it gives CASSSYTGLTEAFF.

This clone was found a few times. CDR3: CASSLDPLSSYNEQFF. The CDR3 nucleotides read TGCGCCAGCAGCTTGGATCCCCTGAGCTCCTACAATGAGCAGTTCTTC. The V call is TRBV5-1, the J call TRBJ2-1; no firm D call. There are 16 residues in the CDR3. The germline gives CDR1 SGHRS, CDR2 YFSETQ. Trimming removed 0 bases from V and 0 bases from J, with 10 bases in between.